These 14 T cell receptor beta chains were sequenced from one sample in a study of diagnostic markers for celiac disease. TCRdb re-called the reads and catalogs CDR3 proteins one per entry, DNA excluded. In total, the table holds about 1,200 distinct CDR3 sequences. Sequenced: either unsorted cells or a sorted T cell fraction (not recorded which). The receptors come from a human donor. This table probably holds off-target reads from a library built for another chain.

CDR3 sequence reads: CASGGHPIYSPLHF. The genes are TRBV2 and TRBJ1-6; TCRdb outputs TRBD1, but without DNA this stays unchecked. The CDR3 runs to 14 residues. CDR1 is SNHLY and CDR2 is FYNNEI in the germline V gene.

The J gene is TRBJ2-7, the V gene TRBV5-6; without DNA, the TCRdb call of TRBD1 cannot be checked. Germline values: CDR1 SGHDT, CDR2 YYEEEE. The CDR3 is 14 amino acids. CDR3 in amino acids: CASSLPGQIYEQYF.

This clonotype ranks as medium-sized in terms of frequency. V and J are TRBV2 and TRBJ1-6. Germline CDR1 reads SNHLY; CDR2 reads FYNNEI. CDR3 length equals 16 residues. CDR3 in amino acids: CASSASVAVNNSPLHF. The whole variable domain, filled in from reference TRBV2 and TRBJ1-6, reads EPEVTQTPSHQVTQMGQEVILRCVPISNHLYFYWYRQILGQKVEFLVSFYNNEISEKSEIFDDQFSVERPDGSNFTLKIRSTKLEDSAMYFCASSASVAVNNSPLHFGNGTRLTVT.

Its frequency marks this clonotype as medium-sized. The chain joins TRBV12-3 or TRBV12-4 to TRBJ1-3. The CDR3 extends over 13 amino acids. The CDR3 region is CASSESTGNTIYF.

By frequency, this clonotype registers medium-sized (0.01 to 0.1%). The V gene is TRBV10-3, the J gene TRBJ2-4; TCRdb selects TRBD1, and the lack of DNA leaves this call unchecked. The germline CDR1 and CDR2 sequences are ENHRY and SYGVKD. CDR3 length: 15 residues. The CDR3 loop reads CAISSGGLAENIQYF.

The rearrangement links TRBV20-1 to TRBJ1-2. CDR3 size: 12 residues. Germline assignment: CDR1 DFQATT and CDR2 SNEGSKA (reference sequence). CDR3 sequence: CSASGGVHGYTF.

Frequency places this clonotype as medium-sized (0.01 to 0.1%). The V call is TRBV28, the J call TRBJ2-7; the D gene TCRdb calls, TRBD2, cannot be checked with no DNA. Per the germline V gene, CDR1 is MDHEN and CDR2 is SYDVKM. There are 15 residues in the CDR3. This CDR3 reads CASSFSSGFPYEQYF.

The chain combines TRBV11-3 with TRBJ2-6. The CDR3 sequence is 16 residues long. Germline CDR1 and CDR2: SGHNT and YENEEA. The CDR3 region is CASSAPSGFGANVLTF.

V is TRBV7-9 and J is TRBJ2-3. CDR1 and CDR2 (germline): SEHNR, FQNEAQ (reference sequence). CDR3 length equals 14 residues. This chain's CDR3 is CASSYRLVTDTQYF.

CDR3 in amino acids: CSASRQGRSTNEKLFF. The chain is built from TRBV20-1 and TRBJ1-4. The CDR3 sequence is 16 residues long. Per the germline V gene, CDR1 is DFQATT and CDR2 is SNEGSKA (reference sequence).

This rearrangement joins TRBV9 to TRBJ1-5. This CDR3 region has 12 residues. Looked up from germline, CDR1 is SGDLS and CDR2 is YYNGEE. CDR3 amino acids: CASRDSNQPQHF.

This chain joins TRBV7-3 and TRBJ2-1; TCRdb selects TRBD1, and the lack of DNA leaves this call unchecked. The germline V gene encodes CDR1 SGHTA and CDR2 FQGTGA. The CDR3 consists of 16 residues. CDR3: CASSVMSAGEGNEQFF.

This clonotype is called large based on its frequency. The chain has TRBV7-8 and TRBJ2-2. CDR1 and CDR2 from the germline V gene are SGHVS and FQNEAQ. CDR3 length: 17 residues. This chain's CDR3 is CASSLAVTGVKTGELFF.

This clonotype is classed as medium-sized by frequency. The rearrangement joins TRBV10-3 to TRBJ2-3; checking the TCRdb D call of TRBD1 is not possible without DNA. The germline gives CDR1 ENHRY, CDR2 SYGVKD. This CDR3 spans 15 amino acids. The CDR3 region is CAISGTGTASDTQYF.